The rows below give T cell receptor beta chains drawn from one sample of a study of blood T cell repertoires in COVID-19. TCRdb keeps only in-frame clones here, not all; method: immunoSEQ multiplex PCR. The sample carries under 200,000 clones, 85% recorded once. Input material: peripheral blood. The receptors originated from a woman older than 75 with acute or convalescent COVID-19. Each CDR3 is given with its conserved first and last residue. D genes are given only for firm matches. Clone size is shown for a subset of rows, as once, few, many or a class of expanded clone.

CDR3 DNA,CDR3 protein,J gene,CDR3 length,clone size,D gene,V gene
TGTGCCAGCAGTTTCCTAGCGGGAGACAATGAGCAGTTCTTC,CASSFLAGDNEQFF,TRBJ2-1,14,.,TRBD2,TRBV27
TGTGCCAGCAGCCCGCCTGGGACAGGATACACCGGGGAGCTGTTTTTT,CASSPPGTGYTGELFF,TRBJ2-2,16,.,TRBD1,TRBV7-3
TGTGCCAGCAGAAGACAGGGGGGCAATGGCTACACCTTC,CASRRQGGNGYTF,TRBJ1-2,13,once,TRBD1,TRBV25-1
TGCGCCAGCAGCCATAGACTAGCGGGAGCCCCAGATACGCAGTATTTT,CASSHRLAGAPDTQYF,TRBJ2-3,16,.,TRBD2,TRBV4-3
TGTGCCAGCAGCGCCGCCCTAGCGGGGAGCGAGCAGTACTTC,CASSAALAGSEQYF,TRBJ2-7,14,.,TRBD2,TRBV9
TGTGCCAGCACGAGAGATAGGCTACAGGCTAGCGGCTACGAGCAGTACTTC,CASTRDRLQASGYEQYF,TRBJ2-7,17,.,.,TRBV21-1
TGTGCCAGCAGCTTTTCTAGCGGGAGCTCCTACGAGCAGTACTTC,CASSFSSGSSYEQYF,TRBJ2-7,15,.,TRBD2,TRBV9
TGTGCCAGCGGGCTGTGGACAGGGTACTATGGCTACACCTTC,CASGLWTGYYGYTF,TRBJ1-2,14,.,TRBD1,TRBV28
TGTGCCAGTAGTGCCACAAGGAACACCGGGGAGCTGTTTTTT,CASSATRNTGELFF,TRBJ2-2,14,once,.,TRBV19
TGTGCCAGTAGTCCCCAGGACACTGGGGAGCTGTTTTTT,CASSPQDTGELFF,TRBJ2-2,13,.,.,TRBV19
TGTGCCAGCCAAAGGACGGGAACCTACGAGCAGTACTTC,CASQRTGTYEQYF,TRBJ2-7,13,.,.,TRBV6-5
TGCGCCAGTGGGGGGGGGTCGGCCAAAAACATTCAGTACTTC,CASGGGSAKNIQYF,TRBJ2-4,14,.,TRBD2,TRBV10-1
TGTGCCAGCAGCGTACTCGGGTCGCGGGGGACCCAGTACTTC,CASSVLGSRGTQYF,TRBJ2-5,14,.,.,TRBV7-9
TGTGCCAGCTCAGCCGGACAGGGGACTTTTAACTATGGCTACACCTTC,CASSAGQGTFNYGYTF,TRBJ1-2,16,.,TRBD1,TRBV18
TGTGCCAGTAGTGCGCGACTAGCGAGAGATGAGCAGTTCTTC,CASSARLARDEQFF,TRBJ2-1,14,.,TRBD2,TRBV19
TGTGCCAGCAGCCACGGACAGGGGGACTACAATGAGCAGTTCTTC,CASSHGQGDYNEQFF,TRBJ2-1,15,once,TRBD1,TRBV6-1
TGCGCCAGCAGCCAATCTAGGGTGCGGGAAGAGACCCAGTACTTC,CASSQSRVREETQYF,TRBJ2-5,15,.,.,TRBV4-3
TGTGCCAGTAGTAGGGGACAGGCTGTTTACGAGCAGTACTTC,CASSRGQAVYEQYF,TRBJ2-7,14,few,TRBD1,TRBV19
TGCAGCGTCTCACCGGGACTAGCGGGGATAAGCACAGATACGCAGTATTTT,CSVSPGLAGISTDTQYF,TRBJ2-3,17,.,TRBD2,TRBV29-1
TGCAGCGTTAAGGCTAGCGGGGGTACCTACGAGCAGTACTTC,CSVKASGGTYEQYF,TRBJ2-7,14,.,TRBD2,TRBV29-1
TGCAGCGTTGAACCTGAAGCGAATCAATTTTATGGCTACACCTTC,CSVEPEANQFYGYTF,TRBJ1-2,15,.,.,TRBV29-1
TGTGCCAGCAGCTTAGGACTAGCCGGCGATGAGCAGTTCTTC,CASSLGLAGDEQFF,TRBJ2-1,14,.,TRBD2,TRBV7-8
TGTGCCAGCAGCGGAGACGGGGGAAACCGGGCCCCTCCCCACTATGGCTACACCTTC,CASSGDGGNRAPPHYGYTF,TRBJ1-2,19,.,.,TRBV11-2
TGTGCCAGCAGCGCGACTAGCGGGAGGACCTGGGATGAGCAGTTCTTC,CASSATSGRTWDEQFF,TRBJ2-1,16,.,TRBD2,TRBV7-9
TGCGCCAGCAGCCTGACAGGGGGAGAGACCCAGTACTTC,CASSLTGGETQYF,TRBJ2-5,13,once,TRBD1,TRBV5-1
TGTGCCAGCAGCTCCGGCCCTGAGGTCGGGAACACCGGGGAGCTGTTTTTT,CASSSGPEVGNTGELFF,TRBJ2-2,17,.,.,TRBV7-9
TGTGCCAGCAGCCAAGTGCCGGCTAGCTACGAGCAGTACTTC,CASSQVPASYEQYF,TRBJ2-7,14,once,.,TRBV3-1/TRBV3-2
TGTGCCAGCAGCGTAGGAGCAGATACGCAGTATTTT,CASSVGADTQYF,TRBJ2-3,12,.,.,TRBV9
TGTGCCAGCACCCCCGTCGGGGTCAGGGGCTTAACTGAAGCTTTCTTT,CASTPVGVRGLTEAFF,TRBJ1-1,16,.,.,TRBV9
TGTGCCAGCAGCTTGTGGGGTGGGACAGGGACCACAGATACGCAGTATTTT,CASSLWGGTGTTDTQYF,TRBJ2-3,17,.,TRBD1,TRBV7-9
TGTGCCAGCAGTTTCCCAACGACTAGCGGGAGAGGCGAGCAGTACTTC,CASSFPTTSGRGEQYF,TRBJ2-7,16,.,TRBD2,TRBV6-6
TGTGCCAGCAGCCGACAGGGGCGGAACTATGGCTACACCTTC,CASSRQGRNYGYTF,TRBJ1-2,14,.,TRBD1,TRBV7-9
TGTGCCAGCAGGAGCGCCGGGACAGAGTCTTATGGCTACACCTTC,CASRSAGTESYGYTF,TRBJ1-2,15,.,TRBD1,TRBV28
TGTGCCAGCAGCTTCGGGACAGGGCAAGAGACCCAGTACTTC,CASSFGTGQETQYF,TRBJ2-5,14,.,TRBD1,TRBV3-1/TRBV3-2
TGTGCCAGCAGCAGTCTTTCGACAGGGGAAGGGGAGACCCAGTACTTC,CASSSLSTGEGETQYF,TRBJ2-5,16,.,TRBD1,TRBV7-2
TGTGCCAGAAGCTCTGCCCCGGACAGGGGAGAGGTTGAGCAGTTCTTC,CARSSAPDRGEVEQFF,TRBJ2-1,16,.,TRBD1,TRBV5-3
TGTGCCTGGAGTGCCCGAGGGCGGGCGGAAAAACTGTTTTTT,CAWSARGRAEKLFF,TRBJ1-4,14,.,.,TRBV30
TGCGCCAGCAGCCCAGGGACAGGGGGTGCCTTGATCATCTTT,CASSPGTGGALIIF,TRBJ1-1,14,few,TRBD1,TRBV5-1
TGTGCCACCAGTGTGGGGGGCCTACCGGGACTAGCGGGAGTTGAGCAGTTCTTC,CATSVGGLPGLAGVEQFF,TRBJ2-1,18,.,TRBD2,TRBV24-1
TGTGCCAGTACCAGGACAGGGGACAATCAGCCCCAGCATTTT,CASTRTGDNQPQHF,TRBJ1-5,14,.,TRBD1,TRBV19
TGCGCCAGCAGCCGGTCCTTTCCGGGAGGGGGAACCGGGGAGCTGTTTTTT,CASSRSFPGGGTGELFF,TRBJ2-2,17,.,TRBD2,TRBV4-3
TGCGCCAGCAGCTTGGTACTAGCGGGGGCCTTTCCCGAGACCCAGTACTTC,CASSLVLAGAFPETQYF,TRBJ2-5,17,.,TRBD2,TRBV5-1
TGTGCCAGCAGTCGACAGGGGGCGATCTACGAGCAGTACTTC,CASSRQGAIYEQYF,TRBJ2-7,14,.,TRBD1,TRBV9
TGTGCCAGCAGCCTAACAGGGGGTTACAATGAGCAGTTCTTC,CASSLTGGYNEQFF,TRBJ2-1,14,.,TRBD1,TRBV7-9
TGTGCTAGTGGTTTGGGGGCAGGGGCGTCCTACGAGCAGTACTTC,CASGLGAGASYEQYF,TRBJ2-7,15,.,.,TRBV12-5
TGCAGTGCTAGTCGACTAGCGGGACTCAACAATGAGCAGTTCTTC,CSASRLAGLNNEQFF,TRBJ2-1,15,.,TRBD2,TRBV20-1
TGTGCCAGCAGCCTATTTGGACAGGGCGGGAACACCGGGGAGCTGTTTTTT,CASSLFGQGGNTGELFF,TRBJ2-2,17,.,TRBD1,TRBV7-3
TGTGCCAGCAGCTCAACCCCGGGACTAGCGGCCGGGGAGCTGTTTTTT,CASSSTPGLAAGELFF,TRBJ2-2,16,few,TRBD2,TRBV11-2